What follows are 25 T cell receptor beta chains derived from one specimen sequenced in a study of cytomegalovirus exposure and HLA in healthy donors. A multiplex PCR was run with 60 Vbeta primers and 13 Jbeta primers. Produced via immunoSEQ multiplex PCR; TCRdb's table is partial and in-frame only. The sample has about 26,000 clones, 55% to 75% seen once; the top ten hold 4.4%. The sample taken for sequencing was PBMCs. The receptors here all came from a woman between 50 and 59 years old in good health and CMV-seronegative.

CDR3: CASSYYREGTEAFF. The CDR3 coding sequence is TGTGCCAGCAGCTACTACAGGGAGGGGACTGAAGCTTTCTTT. This chain links TRBV11-2 with TRBJ1-1; maybe TRBD1 (6 bases). This CDR3 is built from 14 residues. Germline CDR1 and CDR2: SGHAT and FQNNGV. Deletions cut 4 bases from V and 5 bases from J, with 14 bases between.

The chain couples TRBV7-8 to TRBJ1-4; 9 bases line up with TRBD1. This CDR3 region has 14 residues. Germline CDR1 reads SGHVS; CDR2 reads FQNEAQ. Trimming removed 10 bases from V and 8 bases from J; junction bases left unmatched: 11. The CDR3 nucleotides are TGTGCCATCTCCCGGGACAGGGCTGAAGAAAAACTGTTTTTT. It codes for CAISRDRAEEKLFF.

The J gene is TRBJ1-2, the V gene TRBV7-9; 7 bases are shared with TRBD1. Germline loops: CDR1 SEHNR, CDR2 FQNEAQ (reference sequence). Trimming removed 10 bases from V and 5 bases from J; junction bases left unmatched: 10. The CDR3 runs 13 residues. The CDR3 is CATGGEGPYGYTF. The CDR3 DNA reads TGTGCCACAGGGGGAGAGGGACCATATGGCTACACCTTC.

This sequence joins TRBV5-4 and TRBJ1-2; 9 positions match TRBD1. CDR3 length: 19 amino acids. Trimming took 3 bases from V and 7 from J; bases not matched to a gene: 22. CDR1 is SGHNT and CDR2 is YYREEE in the germline V gene (reference sequence). The CDR3 DNA is TGTGCCAGCAGCTCCGGGACAGGGAGATTAGCCCTACTATCCTCTGGCTACACCTTC. Translation gives CASSSGTGRLALLSSGYTF.

This clone was observed a single time. The gene calls are TRBV5-4 and TRBJ1-1, with 9 positions matching TRBD1. Per the germline V gene, CDR1 is SGHNT and CDR2 is YYREEE (reference sequence). CDR3 length: 15 residues. After removal of 4 bases from V and 6 bases from J, the junction contained 10 bases not matched to a gene. In nucleotides, the CDR3 is TGTGCCAGCAGCCCTAAGGACAGGGGTTTGGCTGAAGCTTTCTTT. Residues: CASSPKDRGLAEAFF. The full variable domain, its missing parts supplied by reference TRBV5-4 and TRBJ1-1, is ETGVTQSPTHLIKTRGQQVTLRCSSQSGHNTVSWYQQALGQGPQFIFQYYREEENGRGNFPPRFSGLQFPNYSSELNVNALELDDSALYLCASSPKDRGLAEAFFGQGTRLTVV.

Turning to this clone: The junction departs from germline at one end; a sequencing error may be responsible. The chain links TRBV28 to TRBJ2-7, with TRBD1 matching 8 bases. In germline, CDR1 is MDHEN, CDR2 SYDVKM. The CDR3 has 13 amino acids. In DNA form, the CDR3 reads TGTGCCGCGACCGGGACAGGCTCCCACGAGCAGTACTTC. It specifies CAATGTGSHEQYF.

This clone was detected a few times. The CDR3 bases are TGTGCCAGCAGCCAATTCAATGAGCAGTTCTTC. Translated, it gives CASSQFNEQFF. The chain carries TRBV7-8 and TRBJ2-1, with D hard to call. Germline CDR1 SGHVS, CDR2 FQNEAQ. Trimming stripped 5 bases from V and 6 bases from J, with 5 bases between. The CDR3 is made up of 11 amino acids.

The chain joins TRBV30 to TRBJ1-6, with 10 bases fitting TRBD1. J was trimmed by 7 bases and V by 4 bases; bases with no gene match: 4. The length of the CDR3 is 14 residues. Germline V gives CDR1 GTSNPN, CDR2 SVGIG (reference sequence). The CDR3 loop is CAWNPTGGNSPLHF. The CDR3 coding sequence is TGTGCCTGGAACCCGACAGGGGGCAATTCACCCCTCCACTTT.

This chain uses TRBV9 with TRBJ1-2; TRBD1 matches at 7 bases. There are 13 residues in the CDR3. Germline loops: CDR1 SGDLS, CDR2 YYNGEE. V gave up 6 bases and J gave up 8 bases; unmatched junction bases: 10. The CDR3 spells CASTFDRASGYTF. In nucleotides, the CDR3 is TGTGCCAGCACTTTCGACAGGGCGTCCGGCTACACCTTC.

The chain employs TRBV6-1 and TRBJ1-5; 9 nucleotides match TRBD1. CDR3 length: 14 residues. CDR1 MNHNS and CDR2 SASEGT come from the germline V gene. With V trimmed by 4 bases and J by 4 bases, 2 bases remained unmatched. For the CDR3, the DNA is TGTGCCAGCAGTGGAGGACAGGGGAATCAGCCCCAGCATTTT. It encodes CASSGGQGNQPQHF.

V is TRBV19 and J is TRBJ1-6; D gene unclear. This CDR3 comprises 12 residues. With 5 bases removed from V and 8 bases from J, the gap between germline ends came to 7 bases. The germline gives CDR1 LNHDA, CDR2 SQIVND (reference sequence). The CDR3 sequence is CASSVGDSPLHF. DNA of the CDR3: TGTGCCAGTAGTGTAGGCGATTCACCCCTCCACTTT.

The gene calls are TRBV4-2 and TRBJ2-1, with 12 positions matching TRBD2. The CDR3 is 16 residues long. Germline CDR1 and CDR2: LGHNA and YNFKEQ. Trimming took 1 base from V and 7 from J; bases not matched to a gene: 5. CDR3 sequence reads: CASSQVTSGRLNEQFF. The CDR3 DNA is TGTGCCAGCAGCCAAGTTACTAGCGGGAGGTTGAATGAGCAGTTCTTC.

The gene calls are TRBV9 and TRBJ1-1; 7 bases agree with TRBD1. The CDR3 length is 15 residues. CDR1 and CDR2 from the germline V gene are SGDLS and YYNGEE. J gave up 8 bases and V 3 bases, and 13 bases lay outside the gene matches. In DNA form, the CDR3 reads TGTGCCAGCAGCGGGGAAGACAGGGCCGGGCCAGAAGCTTTCTTT. Its protein product is CASSGEDRAGPEAFF.

This chain connects TRBV2 to TRBJ2-7; perhaps TRBD1 as D (5 bases). V was pared by 4 bases and J by 6 bases, with 10 bases between. Germline V gene lookup returns CDR1 SNHLY and CDR2 FYNNEI. The CDR3 spans 12 residues. CDR3 coding DNA: TGTGCCAGCAGTGTAAGGGGCCCCGAGCAGTACTTC. Amino acids: CASSVRGPEQYF.

CDR3: CATWADQGYEQYF. DNA for the CDR3: TGTGCCACCTGGGCAGATCAAGGCTACGAGCAGTACTTC. The genes are TRBV6-5 and TRBJ2-7, with D uncertain. The CDR3 consists of 13 residues. Germline loops: CDR1 MNHEY, CDR2 SVGAGI. Trimming shortened V by 10 bases and J by 3 bases, and 16 bases separated the two germline ends.

Here the CDR3 DNA reads TGCGCCAGCAGCTTGGAGGTAGCGGGGCTAGGCGATGAGCAGTTCTTC. Encoded protein: CASSLEVAGLGDEQFF. V usage is TRBV5-1 and J usage is TRBJ2-1; TRBD2 matches 8 bases. Germline CDR1 reads SGHRS; CDR2 reads YFSETQ. V lost 0 bases and J lost 8; bases outside the gene matches: 10. CDR3 length equals 16 residues.

This clone occurred a few times. The chain links TRBV2 to TRBJ2-7; the D gene is possibly TRBD2 (6 bases). Germline CDR1 SNHLY, CDR2 FYNNEI. The V end was cut by 9 bases, the J end by 2 bases, with 14 bases between. This CDR3 spans 13 amino acids. CDR3 DNA sequence: TGTGCCAGTACGGCGGGGCGAGCCTACGAGCAGTACTTC. This translates into CASTAGRAYEQYF. Full variable domain (remainder filled in from reference TRBV2 and TRBJ2-7): EPEVTQTPSHQVTQMGQEVILRCVPISNHLYFYWYRQILGQKVEFLVSFYNNEISEKSEIFDDQFSVERPDGSNFTLKIRSTKLEDSAMYFCASTAGRAYEQYFGPGTRLTVT.

The rearrangement links TRBV29-1 to TRBJ1-1; 7 bases agree with TRBD1. V lost 2 bases to trimming and J lost 6 bases; unmatched junction nucleotides: 9. The length of the CDR3 is 14 residues. Germline CDR1 reads SQVTM; CDR2 reads ANQGSEA. The CDR3 loop reads CSVEKRGHGPEAFF. The CDR3 nucleotides read TGCAGCGTTGAAAAAAGGGGGCATGGACCTGAAGCTTTCTTT.

The chain combines TRBV7-2 with TRBJ1-2; maybe TRBD1 (5 bases). There are 14 residues in the CDR3. In germline, CDR1 is SGHTA, CDR2 FQGNSA. Trimming took 11 bases from V and 1 from J, leaving 17 bases between them. CDR3 nucleotides: TGTGCCGGTACTCAGGGTAGTAATAACTATGGCTACACCTTC. This translates into CAGTQGSNNYGYTF.

The rearrangement links TRBV11-2 to TRBJ2-1, with TRBD2 identical over 10 bases. Germline V gene sequence: CDR1 SGHAT, CDR2 FQNNGV. The CDR3 sequence is 15 residues long. The V segment lost 6 bases and the J segment 2 bases; nucleotides outside the gene matches: 4. The CDR3 DNA reads TGTGCCAGCAGACGTACTAGCGGGGCCTACAATGAGCAGTTCTTC. The encoded protein is CASRRTSGAYNEQFF.

The CDR3 region is CASSPSGQGANQPQHF. The CDR3 nucleotides read TGTGCCAGCTCACCATCCGGACAGGGGGCAAATCAGCCCCAGCATTTT. The chain recombines TRBV18 with TRBJ1-5; 11 nucleotides line up with TRBD1. The V segment lost 2 bases and the J segment 4 bases; nucleotides outside the gene matches: 4. This CDR3 is built from 16 residues. CDR1 and CDR2 (germline): KGHSH, LQKENI.

The J gene is TRBJ2-7, the V gene TRBV5-1, with 8 nucleotides matching TRBD1. With 4 bases clipped from V and 0 bases from J, the junction kept 6 bases outside the gene matches. CDR1 and CDR2 from the germline V gene are SGHRS and YFSETQ. This CDR3 has 15 residues. CDR3 sequence (DNA): TGCGCCAGCAGCAGGGGACAGGAGGTCTCCTACGAGCAGTACTTC. Protein product: CASSRGQEVSYEQYF.

V gene TRBV5-1 combines with J gene TRBJ1-1, with D hard to call. The V and J ends lost 3 bases and 10 bases respectively, with 13 bases between them. The CDR3 is made up of 12 amino acids. The germline V gene has CDR1 SGHRS and CDR2 YFSETQ. As DNA, the CDR3 is TGCGCCAGCAGCTCCCCGGGGTTGGGAGCTTTCTTT. It encodes CASSSPGLGAFF.

This clone has just a few counts. The chain uses TRBV11-2 and TRBJ1-2; D call uncertain. Germline V gene sequence: CDR1 SGHAT, CDR2 FQNNGV. The length of the CDR3 is 17 residues. Between the trimmed V and J ends, which lost 5 bases and 0 bases, there was a span of 19 bases. The CDR3 sequence is CASSRTGSNAANYGYTF. The CDR3 nucleotides are TGTGCCAGCAGCCGAACGGGTTCCAACGCAGCTAACTATGGCTACACCTTC.

This clone has only a few counts. The chain is built from TRBV16 and TRBJ1-3; D is ambiguous. Germline V gives CDR1 KGHSY, CDR2 FQNENV. The CDR3 is made up of 13 amino acids. Between the trimmed V and J ends, which lost 2 bases and 9 bases, there was a span of 11 bases. CDR3: CASSQPPPGTIYF. In DNA form, the CDR3 reads TGTGCCAGCAGCCAACCTCCTCCGGGCACCATATATTTT. The variable domain in full, with the rest retrieved from reference TRBV16 and TRBJ1-3, is GEEVAQTPKHLVRGEGQKAKLYCAPIKGHSYVFWYQQVLKNEFKFLISFQNENVFDETGMPKERFSAKCLPNSPCSLEIQATKLEDSAVYFCASSQPPPGTIYFGEGSWLTVV.